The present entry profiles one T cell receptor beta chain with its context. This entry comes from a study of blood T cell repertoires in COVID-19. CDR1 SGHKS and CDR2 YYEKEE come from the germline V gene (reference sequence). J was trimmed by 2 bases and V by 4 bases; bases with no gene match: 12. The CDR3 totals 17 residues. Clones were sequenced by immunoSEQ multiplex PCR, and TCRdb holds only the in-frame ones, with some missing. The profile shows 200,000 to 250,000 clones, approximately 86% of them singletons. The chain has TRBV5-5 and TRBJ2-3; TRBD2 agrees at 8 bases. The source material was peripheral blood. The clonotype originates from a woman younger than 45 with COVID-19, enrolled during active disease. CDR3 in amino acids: CASSPYFGSGNTDTQYF. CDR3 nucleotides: TGTGCCAGCAGCCCCTATTTTGGTAGCGGGAACACAGATACGCAGTATTTT.